The T cell receptor beta chain described here comes from a study of T cells after yellow fever vaccination (dated by TCRdb to the late 2010s). As for the study more broadly: The SMART-Seq v4 Ultra Low Input RNA kit was used to prepare libraries from fractions with low cell numbers. Bulk PBMC replicates and cell subsets were isolated from blood drawn at multiple timepoints before and after both primary and secondary immunization. Two healthy male donors, one aged 18 to 29 and one aged 30 to 40 years, were included in the cohort. To follow T-cell clones before and after both primary and booster YFV17D yellow fever vaccination, bulk TCR alpha and beta repertoires underwent longitudinal sequencing. The paper's findings and limits, for the study overall: Because only two donors were included in the study, the extent to which the findings can be generalized is limited. Most clones expanded after primary vaccination (around 97% of CD4 and about 85% of CD8) were re-detected after the booster, suggesting that broad memory maintenance occurred. Computational filtering was required because FACS-sorted repertoires could contain abundant contaminating clonotypes from the bulk population. Compared with the primary T-cell response, the secondary T-cell response was faster but weaker, reaching its peak on day 5 rather than on day 15. A small fraction of clonotypes showed up in both the CD4 and CD8 compartments, probably as a result of convergent recombination.

This clonotype was seen once. The clone's antigen remains unknown. No much larger clonotype is one base removed from it; base qualities were not supplied. One read gives only weak evidence. The treatment or condition label corresponds to: live attenuated yellow fever vaccine strain. At every blood-draw timepoint, two biological replicates of bulk PBMCs were collected. PBMCs were isolated from peripheral blood using a standard Ficoll-Paque protocol. TriZol was used to extract RNA from bulk PBMCs, CD4 and CD8 fractions, and dextramer-positive and dextramer-negative fractions. TCR cDNA was synthesized by 5'RACE template switching, which introduced a universal primer site and unique molecular identifiers. cDNA synthesis was primed from both the TCR alpha and TCR beta constant segments. Libraries were amplified in two PCR steps, with sample barcodes and sequencing adapters added in the second step. Libraries were sequenced on Illumina HiSeq 2500 (2x100 bp) or NovaSeq (2x150 bp). As for how the authors treated the data: MIGEC was used to demultiplex reads and collapse the reads into UMI consensus sequences, and MiXCR was used for V(D)J alignment. Clonotypes responding to the vaccine were identified with edgeR on replicate PBMC samples, with the criteria of FDR below 0.01 and a log2 fold change above 5 up to day 15. Bulk clonotypes were assigned CD4 or CD8 identity according to which sequenced CD4 or CD8 repertoire held them at higher abundance. The public reads were reprocessed in TCRdb via fastp at Q25 and MiXCR, keeping in-frame beta chains. Identical CDR3 protein sequences are pooled into one entry, listed with their most common genes and DNA. TCRdb's processing, not the authors', yielded these V and J calls. For this sample there are under 550,000 distinct CDR3 sequences; 21% appear just once. About 16% of the sample lies in the top ten.

This clonotype was sampled from a man aged 18 to 30 who received the YFV17D yellow fever vaccine. The specimen was PBMCs, collected 21 days after the first yellow fever vaccination.

The CDR3 protein is CASSTATGNTEAFF. The DNA is TGTGCCAGCAGTACTGCGACAGGGAACACTGAAGCTTTCTTT. This chain joins TRBV6-5 to TRBJ1-1; TRBD1 could be the D gene, as 6 bases match. The germline V gene encodes CDR1 MNHEY and CDR2 SVGAGI. Reading from cysteine to phenylalanine, the CDR3 counts 14 amino acids. The kept DNA is CDR3 alone, 42 bases in frame from the first base. Deletion took 5 bases off V and 1 base off J, with a span of 11 bases between the germline ends.